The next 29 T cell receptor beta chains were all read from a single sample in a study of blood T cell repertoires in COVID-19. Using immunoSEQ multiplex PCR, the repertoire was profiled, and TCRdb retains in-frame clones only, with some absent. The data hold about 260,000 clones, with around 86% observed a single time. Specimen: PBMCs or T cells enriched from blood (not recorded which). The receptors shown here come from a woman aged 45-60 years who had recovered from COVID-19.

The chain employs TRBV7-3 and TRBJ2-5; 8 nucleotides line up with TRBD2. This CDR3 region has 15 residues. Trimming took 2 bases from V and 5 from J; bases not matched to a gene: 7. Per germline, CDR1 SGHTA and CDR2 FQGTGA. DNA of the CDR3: TGTGCCAGCAGCTTACGCGGGGGGTCAGGGGAGACCCAGTACTTC. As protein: CASSLRGGSGETQYF.

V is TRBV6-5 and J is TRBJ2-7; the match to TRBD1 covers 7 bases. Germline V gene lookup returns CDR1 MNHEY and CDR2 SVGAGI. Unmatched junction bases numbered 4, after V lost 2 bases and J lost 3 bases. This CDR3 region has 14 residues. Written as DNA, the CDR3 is TGTGCCAGCAGTTACGAGGGACAGCGCTACGAGCAGTACTTC. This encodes CASSYEGQRYEQYF.

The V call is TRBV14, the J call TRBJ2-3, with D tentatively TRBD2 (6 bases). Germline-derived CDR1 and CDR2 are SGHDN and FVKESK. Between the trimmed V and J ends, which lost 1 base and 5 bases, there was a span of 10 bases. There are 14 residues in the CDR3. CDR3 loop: CASSQVGEEDTQYF. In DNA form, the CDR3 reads TGTGCCAGCAGCCAAGTGGGGGAGGAAGATACGCAGTATTTT.

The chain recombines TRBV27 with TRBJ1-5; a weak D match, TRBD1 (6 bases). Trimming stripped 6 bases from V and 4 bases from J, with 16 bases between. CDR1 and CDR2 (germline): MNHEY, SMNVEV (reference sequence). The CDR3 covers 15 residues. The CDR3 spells CASRLQGRLNQPQHF. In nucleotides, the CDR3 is TGTGCCAGCAGACTACAGGGCAGACTAAATCAGCCCCAGCATTTT.

The CDR3 bases are TGTGCCAGCAGTCTTAAGAGGGGGACAGATACGCAGTATTTT. Translated, it gives CASSLKRGTDTQYF. The V and J genes are TRBV27 and TRBJ2-3; a possible D gene is TRBD1 (6 bases). The length of the CDR3 is 14 residues. V lost 5 bases to trimming and J lost 3 bases, with 12 bases between them. Germline V gives CDR1 MNHEY, CDR2 SMNVEV (reference sequence).

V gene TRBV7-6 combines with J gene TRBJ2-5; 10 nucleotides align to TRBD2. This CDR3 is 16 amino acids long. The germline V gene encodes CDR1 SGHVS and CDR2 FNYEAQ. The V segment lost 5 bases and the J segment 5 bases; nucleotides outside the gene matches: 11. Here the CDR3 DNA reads TGTGCCAGCAGCACTCGAGCGGGAGGGCCCGTGGAGACCCAGTACTTC. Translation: CASSTRAGGPVETQYF.

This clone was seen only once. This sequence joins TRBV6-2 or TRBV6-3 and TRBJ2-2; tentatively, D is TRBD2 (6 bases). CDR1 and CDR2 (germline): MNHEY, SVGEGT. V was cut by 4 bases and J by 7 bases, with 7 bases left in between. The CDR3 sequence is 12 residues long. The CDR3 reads CASSSGGGELFF. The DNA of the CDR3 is TGTGCCAGCAGTTCCGGGGGCGGGGAGCTGTTTTTT.

In nucleotides, the CDR3 is TGCGCCTCCGCGGAGAACTCTGGACTAAACAATTCACCCCTCCACTTT. Translated: CASAENSGLNNSPLHF. This chain links TRBV5-1 with TRBJ1-6, with no clear D. V dropped 10 bases and J dropped 7 bases, with 24 bases sitting between them. The length of the CDR3 is 16 residues. Germline V lookup: CDR1 SGHRS, CDR2 YFSETQ.

CDR3 nucleotide sequence: TGTGCCAGCATCCGGACAGGGTCGACCTATGGCTACACCTTC. This translates into CASIRTGSTYGYTF. The rearrangement links TRBV7-9 to TRBJ1-2; 8 bases agree with TRBD1. This CDR3 has 14 residues. Germline CDR1 SEHNR, CDR2 FQNEAQ (reference sequence). The ends lost 7 bases at V and 4 bases at J; junction bases unmatched: 8.

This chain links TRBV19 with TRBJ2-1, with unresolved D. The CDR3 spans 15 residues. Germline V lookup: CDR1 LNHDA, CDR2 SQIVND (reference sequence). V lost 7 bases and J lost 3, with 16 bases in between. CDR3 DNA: TGTGCCAGTACCCCACTAATTGCCCTCTACAATGAGCAGTTCTTC. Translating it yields CASTPLIALYNEQFF.

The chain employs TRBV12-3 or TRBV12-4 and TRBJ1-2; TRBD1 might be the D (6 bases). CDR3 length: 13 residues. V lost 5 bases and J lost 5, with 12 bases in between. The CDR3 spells CASSRWGRYGYTF. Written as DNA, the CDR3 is TGTGCCAGCAGTAGGTGGGGGCGGTATGGCTACACCTTC.

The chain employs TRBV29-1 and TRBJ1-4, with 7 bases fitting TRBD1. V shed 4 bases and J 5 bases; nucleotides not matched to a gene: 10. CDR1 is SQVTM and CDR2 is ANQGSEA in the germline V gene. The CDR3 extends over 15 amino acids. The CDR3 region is CSVVGPGGGNEKLFF. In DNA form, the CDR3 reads TGCAGCGTTGTCGGACCAGGGGGAGGAAATGAAAAACTGTTTTTT.

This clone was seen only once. The chain's CDR3 is CASTGAELGYTF. CDR3 nucleotides: TGTGCCAGTACAGGGGCTGAACTTGGCTACACCTTC. The chain links TRBV19 to TRBJ1-2; possibly TRBD1 for D (6 bases). Germline CDR1 is LNHDA and CDR2 is SQIVND (reference sequence). The CDR3 is 12 residues long. V lost 7 bases and J lost 7, with 13 bases in between.

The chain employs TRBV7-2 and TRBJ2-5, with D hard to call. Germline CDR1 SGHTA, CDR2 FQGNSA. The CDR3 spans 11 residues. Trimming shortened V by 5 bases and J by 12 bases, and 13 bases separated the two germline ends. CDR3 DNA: TGTGCCAGCAGCCGCGAGAGTCTCAAGTACTTC. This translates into CASSRESLKYF. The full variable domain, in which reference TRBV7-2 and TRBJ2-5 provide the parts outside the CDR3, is GAGVSQSPSNKVTEKGKDVELRCDPISGHTALYWYRQSLGQGLEFLIYFQGNSAPDKSGLPSDRFSAERTGGSVSTLTIQRTQQEDSAVYLCASSRESLKYFGPGTRLLVL.

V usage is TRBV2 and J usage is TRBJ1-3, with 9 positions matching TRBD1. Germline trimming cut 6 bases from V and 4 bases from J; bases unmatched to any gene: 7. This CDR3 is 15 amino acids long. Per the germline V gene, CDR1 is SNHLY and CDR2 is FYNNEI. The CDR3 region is CASRQGAAPGNTIYF. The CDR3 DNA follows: TGTGCCAGCAGACAGGGGGCTGCCCCGGGAAACACCATATATTTT.

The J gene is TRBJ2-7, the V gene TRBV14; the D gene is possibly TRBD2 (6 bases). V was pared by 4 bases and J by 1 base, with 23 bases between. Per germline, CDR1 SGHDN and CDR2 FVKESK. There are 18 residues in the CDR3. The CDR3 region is CASSLGSPWEVESYEQYF. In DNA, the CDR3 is TGTGCCAGCAGCCTTGGCTCACCGTGGGAGGTAGAGTCCTACGAGCAGTACTTC. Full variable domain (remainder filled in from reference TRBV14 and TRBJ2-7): EAGVTQFPSHSVIEKGQTVTLRCDPISGHDNLYWYRRVMGKEIKFLLHFVKESKQDESGMPNNRFLAERTGGTYSTLKVQPAELEDSGVYFCASSLGSPWEVESYEQYFGPGTRLTVT.

This chain's CDR3 is CASSQQGLGNSNQPQHF. CDR3 nucleotides: TGCGCCAGCAGCCAACAGGGGCTCGGAAATAGCAATCAGCCCCAGCATTTT. This sequence joins TRBV4-1 and TRBJ1-5, with D tentatively TRBD1 (6 bases). The ends were cut back, 2 bases at V and 0 bases at J, with 14 bases in the middle. The CDR3 sequence is 17 residues long. Germline V CDR1 and CDR2: MGHRA, YSYEKL.

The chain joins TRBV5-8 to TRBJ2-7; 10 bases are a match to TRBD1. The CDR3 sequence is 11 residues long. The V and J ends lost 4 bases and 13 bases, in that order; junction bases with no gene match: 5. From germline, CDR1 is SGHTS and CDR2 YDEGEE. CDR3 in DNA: TGTGCCAGCAGCAAAAGGACAGGGGGTTACTTC. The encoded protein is CASSKRTGGYF.

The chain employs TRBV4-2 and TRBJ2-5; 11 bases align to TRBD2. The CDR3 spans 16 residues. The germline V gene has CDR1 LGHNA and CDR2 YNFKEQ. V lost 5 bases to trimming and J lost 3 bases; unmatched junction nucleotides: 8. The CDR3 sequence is CASSVHGTSGKETQYF. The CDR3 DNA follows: TGTGCCAGCAGCGTCCACGGGACTAGCGGAAAAGAGACCCAGTACTTC.

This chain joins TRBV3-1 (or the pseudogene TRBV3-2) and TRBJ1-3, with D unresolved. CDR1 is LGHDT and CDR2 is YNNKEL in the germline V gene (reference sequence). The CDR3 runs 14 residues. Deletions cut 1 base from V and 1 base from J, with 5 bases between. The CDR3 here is CASSQAVSGNTIYF. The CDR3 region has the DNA TGTGCCAGCAGCCAAGCAGTATCTGGAAACACCATATATTTT.

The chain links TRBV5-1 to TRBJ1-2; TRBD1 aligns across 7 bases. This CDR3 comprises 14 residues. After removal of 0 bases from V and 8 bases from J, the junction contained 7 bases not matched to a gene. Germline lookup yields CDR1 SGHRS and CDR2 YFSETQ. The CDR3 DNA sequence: TGCGCCAGCAGCTTGGCCGGACAGGACCAGGGCTACACCTTC. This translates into CASSLAGQDQGYTF.

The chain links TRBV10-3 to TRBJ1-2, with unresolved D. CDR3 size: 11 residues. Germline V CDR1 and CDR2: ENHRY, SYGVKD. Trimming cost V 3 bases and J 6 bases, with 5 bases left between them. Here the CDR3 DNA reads TGTGCCATCAGTGACAGTGATGGCTACACCTTC. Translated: CAISDSDGYTF.

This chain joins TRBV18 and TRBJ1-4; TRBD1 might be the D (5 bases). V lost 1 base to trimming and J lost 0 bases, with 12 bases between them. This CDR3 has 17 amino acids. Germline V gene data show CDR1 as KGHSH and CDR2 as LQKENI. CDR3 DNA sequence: TGTGCCAGCTCACCACAGGGGCTTCGGGCAACTAATGAAAAACTGTTTTTT. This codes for CASSPQGLRATNEKLFF.

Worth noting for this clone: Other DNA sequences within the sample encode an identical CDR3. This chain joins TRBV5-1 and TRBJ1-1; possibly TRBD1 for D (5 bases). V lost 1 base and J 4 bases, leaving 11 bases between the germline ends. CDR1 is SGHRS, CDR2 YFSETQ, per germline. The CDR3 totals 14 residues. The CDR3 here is CASSLSQGGTEAFF. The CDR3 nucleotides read TGCGCCAGCAGCTTGTCCCAGGGTGGCACTGAAGCTTTCTTT.

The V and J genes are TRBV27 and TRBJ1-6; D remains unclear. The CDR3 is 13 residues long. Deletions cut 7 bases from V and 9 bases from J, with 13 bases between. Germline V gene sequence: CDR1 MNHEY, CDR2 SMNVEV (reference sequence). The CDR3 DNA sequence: TGTGCCAGCACTAGTACCTTTGGTTCACCCCTCCACTTT. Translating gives CASTSTFGSPLHF.

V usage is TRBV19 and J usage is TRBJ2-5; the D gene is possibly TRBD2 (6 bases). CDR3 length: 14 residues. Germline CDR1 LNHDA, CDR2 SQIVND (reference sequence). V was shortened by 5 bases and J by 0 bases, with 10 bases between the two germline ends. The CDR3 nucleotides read TGTGCCAGTAGTGCGGGGTGGGACCAAGAGACCCAGTACTTC. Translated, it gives CASSAGWDQETQYF.

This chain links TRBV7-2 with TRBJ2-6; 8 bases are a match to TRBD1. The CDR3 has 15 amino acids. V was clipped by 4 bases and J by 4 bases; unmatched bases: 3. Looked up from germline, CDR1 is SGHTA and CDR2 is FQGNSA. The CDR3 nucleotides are TGTGCCAGCAGCTCGGACAGGGCCGGGGCCAACGTCCTGACTTTC. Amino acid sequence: CASSSDRAGANVLTF.

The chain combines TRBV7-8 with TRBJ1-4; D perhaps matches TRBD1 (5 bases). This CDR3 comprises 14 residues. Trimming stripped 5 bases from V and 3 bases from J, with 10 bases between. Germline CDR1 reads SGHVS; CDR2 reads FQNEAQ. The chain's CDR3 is CASSPGQANEKLFF. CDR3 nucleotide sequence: TGTGCCAGCAGCCCCGGACAAGCTAATGAAAAACTGTTTTTT.

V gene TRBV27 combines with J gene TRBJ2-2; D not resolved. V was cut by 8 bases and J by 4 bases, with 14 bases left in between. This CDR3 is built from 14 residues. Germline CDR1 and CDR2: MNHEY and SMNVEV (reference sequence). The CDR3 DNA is TGTGCCAGCGCTGCACTGGAGTTCACCGGGGAGCTGTTTTTT. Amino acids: CASAALEFTGELFF.